One sample yielded the 28 T cell receptor beta chains listed below, sequenced in a study of identical twins (dated by TCRdb to 2016 to 2017). Libraries were prepared through 5' RACE. Instrument used: Illumina HiSeq 2000. TCRdb reprocessing: public reads trimmed at Q25 with fastp, clones called with MiXCR, in-frame beta chains kept. Here each entry gathers all rows of one CDR3 protein and keeps the most common genes and DNA. For this sample the table gives approximately 690,000 distinct CDR3 sequences, of which around 6.1% were detected only once. In total, the top ten clones hold 1.5% to 2% of the sample. Sequencing was carried out using naive T cells sorted from blood. The label giving this sample's cell subset or site can be read as: cells isolated with a human naive T-cell isolation kit. The receptors were gathered from a man younger than 35 in good health.

This clonotype was detected ten times or more. This chain connects TRBV6-1 to TRBJ1-5, with no clear D. V was shortened by 1 base and J by 4 bases, with 14 bases between the two germline ends. Looked up from germline, CDR1 is MNHNS and CDR2 is SASEGT. CDR3 size: 16 residues. In nucleotides, the CDR3 is TGTGCCAGCAGTGAAGTAGCACCACAAGAGAATCAGCCCCAGCATTTT. Its protein product is CASSEVAPQENQPQHF.

This clonotype came up a few times. V usage is TRBV3-1 and J usage is TRBJ2-7; D possibly matches TRBD1 or TRBD2 (5 bases each). Germline loops: CDR1 LGHDT, CDR2 YNNKEL (reference sequence). V lost 4 bases and J 3 bases, leaving 13 bases between the germline ends. The length of the CDR3 is 14 residues. The CDR3 here is CASSPGPGIYEQYV. CDR3 bases: TGTGCCAGCAGCCCGGGGCCCGGGATCTACGAGCAGTACGTC.

This clonotype was detected ten times or more. V is TRBV6-1 and J is TRBJ2-3, with 10 bases lining up with TRBD2. This CDR3 is built from 17 residues. V lost 6 bases and J lost 2; bases outside the gene matches: 11. Germline V gene data show CDR1 as MNHNS and CDR2 as SASEGT. Here the CDR3 reads CASRQPGTSVDTDTQYF. CDR3 in DNA: TGTGCCAGCAGACAACCCGGGACTAGCGTAGACACAGATACGCAGTATTTT.

The V gene is TRBV20-1, the J gene TRBJ1-5, with 7 bases aligning to TRBD1. The germline V gene has CDR1 DFQATT and CDR2 SNEGSKA (reference sequence). The CDR3 is 16 residues long. The V and J ends lost 2 bases and 0 bases, in that order; junction bases with no gene match: 7. The CDR3 coding sequence is TGCAGTGCTAGACGGACAGGAGAATATAGCAATCAGCCCCAGCATTTT. Residues: CSARRTGEYSNQPQHF.

This clonotype was observed a few times. The chain carries TRBV20-1 and TRBJ2-1; perhaps TRBD2 as D (7 bases). The CDR3 has 16 residues. V was trimmed by 6 bases and J by 6 bases, leaving 24 bases between them. Germline loops: CDR1 DFQATT, CDR2 SNEGSKA (reference sequence). The CDR3 is CSAPVAKGGAVNEQFF. In DNA, the CDR3 is TGCAGTGCCCCCGTGGCTAAGGGGGGGGCGGTCAATGAGCAGTTCTTC.

The chain uses TRBV5-1 and TRBJ1-2, with a possible D match to TRBD1 (6 bases). Germline lookup yields CDR1 SGHRS and CDR2 YFSETQ. The CDR3 covers 14 residues. Trimming pared 3 bases from V and 4 bases from J, leaving 13 bases between. CDR3 nucleotides: TGCGCCAGCAGCTCAGGACAGAACCCCTATGGCTACACCTTC. As protein: CASSSGQNPYGYTF.

The sample holds many counts of this clonotype. The rearrangement joins TRBV12-3 or TRBV12-4 to TRBJ2-7, with 8 bases matching TRBD2. V shed 2 bases, J shed 6 bases, and the junction held 9 bases outside the gene matches. The CDR3 extends over 15 amino acids. CDR3 DNA sequence: TGTGCCAGCAGTTTAAGGGGACTAGGATACAGCGAGCAGTACTTC. It codes for CASSLRGLGYSEQYF.

As for this clonotype: At one boundary the junction diverges from the germline segment, which might be a read error. This sequence joins TRBV6-1 and TRBJ2-5; D is perhaps TRBD1 (6 bases). CDR3 length equals 15 residues. The germline V gene encodes CDR1 MNHNS and CDR2 SASEGT. The CDR3 coding sequence is TGTACCAGCAGTGGGCGGACAGTAACTCAAGAGACCCAGTACTTC. It translates to CTSSGRTVTQETQYF.

This clonotype was picked up a small number of times. The rearrangement uses TRBV7-9 and TRBJ2-1; 7 positions match TRBD2. The CDR3 spans 16 residues. After removal of 2 bases from V and 5 bases from J, the junction contained 9 bases not matched to a gene. Germline assignment: CDR1 SEHNR and CDR2 FQNEAQ (reference sequence). The CDR3 loop reads CASSLWGWLADNEQFF. Written as DNA, the CDR3 is TGTGCCAGCAGCTTATGGGGGTGGCTAGCGGACAATGAGCAGTTCTTC. Complete variable domain (other parts from reference TRBV7-9 and TRBJ2-1): DTGVSQNPRHKITKRGQNVTFRCDPISEHNRLYWYRQTLGQGPEFLTYFQNEAQLEKSRLLSDRFSAERPKGSFSTLEIQRTEQGDSAMYLCASSLWGWLADNEQFFGPGTRLTVL.

This clonotype came up many times. J is TRBJ2-7 and V is TRBV29-1, with 7 bases fitting TRBD2. The CDR3 sequence is 14 residues long. Germline V CDR1 and CDR2: SQVTM, ANQGSEA. V dropped 7 bases and J dropped 1; count of bases not matched to a gene: 10. CDR3 sequence: CSAEAGTTSYEQYF. The CDR3 DNA reads TGCAGCGCCGAAGCCGGGACTACATCCTACGAGCAGTACTTC.

Only a few counts were recorded for this clonotype. The V gene is TRBV6-2 or TRBV6-3, the J gene TRBJ2-1; D perhaps matches TRBD1 (5 bases). CDR3 length: 13 residues. V shed 10 bases and J shed 6 bases, with 16 bases lying between them. The germline V gene encodes CDR1 MNHEY and CDR2 SVGEGT. CDR3 DNA: TGTGCCATCAGGCCCTGGGGCGGCAATGAGCAGTTCTTC. Its protein is CAIRPWGGNEQFF.

This clonotype was seen only a few times. The CDR3 is CASSDGALGTDTQYF. In nucleotides, the CDR3 is TGCGCCAGCAGTGACGGGGCATTAGGCACAGATACGCAGTATTTT. This chain uses TRBV10-2 with TRBJ2-3; D assignment may be TRBD1 or TRBD2 (5 bases each). Trimming took off 3 bases at V and 1 base at J, with 11 bases between the two ends. Looked up from germline, CDR1 is WSHSY and CDR2 is SAAADI. CDR3 length: 15 amino acids.

CDR3 sequence: CASSGLGVLLHF. CDR3 DNA sequence: TGTGCCAGCAGCGGATTAGGGGTTCTCCTCCACTTT. The chain joins TRBV7-8 to TRBJ1-6, with D maybe TRBD1 (5 bases). This CDR3 is built from 12 residues. Per the germline V gene, CDR1 is SGHVS and CDR2 is FQNEAQ. Trimming removed 5 bases at V and 15 bases at J, with 14 bases between.

The chain recombines TRBV21-1 with TRBJ2-3. TRBV21-1 is a documented pseudogene. The CDR3 totals 13 residues. DNA for the CDR3: TGTGCCAGCAGCAAAGCGGGCTCAGATACGCAGTATTTT. Its translation: CASSKAGSDTQYF.

This clonotype was counted ten times or more. This sequence joins TRBV12-3 or TRBV12-4 and TRBJ2-1; 8 bases are shared with TRBD1. With V trimmed by 6 bases and J by 4 bases, 2 bases remained unmatched. The CDR3 consists of 13 residues. The CDR3 spells CASSRGLYNEQFF. CDR3 nucleotides: TGTGCCAGCAGCAGGGGGCTTTACAATGAGCAGTTCTTC.

This clonotype occurred many times. The V call is TRBV24-1, the J call TRBJ2-5; TRBD1 is a possible D gene (5 bases). CDR1 KGHDR and CDR2 SFDVKD come from the germline V gene. CDR3 length equals 13 residues. V gave up 4 bases and J gave up 6 bases, with 11 bases separating them. The CDR3 sequence is CATSDLDRQTQYF. The CDR3 DNA reads TGTGCCACCAGTGACCTAGACAGACAGACCCAGTACTTC.

This clonotype came up many times. The chain employs TRBV5-4 and TRBJ2-2; TRBD1 matches at 7 bases. Germline trimming cut 1 base from V and 0 bases from J; bases unmatched to any gene: 9. The CDR3 contains 18 residues. Germline lookup yields CDR1 SGHNT and CDR2 YYREEE (reference sequence). CDR3 sequence: CASSLRRDRIANTGELFF. Here the CDR3 DNA reads TGTGCCAGCAGCTTGCGAAGGGACAGAATTGCGAACACCGGGGAGCTGTTTTTT.

This clonotype came up a few times. The rearrangement links TRBV12-3 or TRBV12-4 to TRBJ2-7; TRBD2 is a possible D gene (6 bases). This CDR3 comprises 14 residues. V lost 6 bases and J 5 bases, leaving 17 bases between the germline ends. CDR3 residues: CASSLGTPRDEQYF. The CDR3 DNA follows: TGTGCCAGCAGCTTGGGGACTCCTAGGGACGAGCAGTACTTC.

Many counts were recorded for this clonotype. This chain uses TRBV6-1 with TRBJ2-1; D might be TRBD2 (7 bases). The CDR3 runs to 15 residues. Germline loops: CDR1 MNHNS, CDR2 SASEGT. V lost 5 bases to trimming and J lost 0 bases, with 11 bases between them. Here the CDR3 DNA reads TGTGCCAGCAGTAGCCGGGGGGCCTCCTACAATGAGCAGTTCTTC. It encodes CASSSRGASYNEQFF.

This clonotype occurred many times. The V call is TRBV29-1, the J call TRBJ2-5, with 13 bases that match TRBD2. J lost 7 bases, V lost 7 bases, and 9 bases had no gene match. CDR3 length: 14 residues. The germline CDR1 and CDR2 sequences are SQVTM and ANQGSEA. The CDR3 sequence: CSGGLAGDRGTQYF. The DNA for the CDR3 is TGCAGCGGCGGACTAGCGGGAGACAGGGGGACCCAGTACTTC.

As concerns this clonotype: This could be a read error, since a much larger clone is one nucleotide away. The rearrangement joins TRBV20-1 to TRBJ1-3; TRBD1 is a possible D gene (5 bases). The CDR3 extends over 14 amino acids. The V end was cut by 4 bases, the J end by 3 bases, with 13 bases between. Germline V gene data show CDR1 as DFQATT and CDR2 as SNEGSKA (reference sequence). In nucleotides, the CDR3 is TGCAGTGCTAAGGGGCCGCTCTGTGGAAACACCATATATTTT. Its translation: CSAKGPLCGNTIYF.

This clonotype has ten or more counts. Written as DNA, the CDR3 is TGTGCCAGCGTATCGGGGACTAGCGGGAATCTCGAGCAGTACTTC. Translating it yields CASVSGTSGNLEQYF. V is TRBV12-3 or TRBV12-4 and J is TRBJ2-7, with TRBD2 matching over 13 bases. J gave up 6 bases and V 8 bases, and 10 bases lay outside the gene matches. CDR3 length: 15 amino acids.

In this sample, this clonotype turned up many times. The J gene is TRBJ2-3, the V gene TRBV7-6, with 7 bases lining up with TRBD2. The junction had 8 bases not matched to a gene; V was cut back by 4 bases and J by 1 base. The germline gives CDR1 SGHVS, CDR2 FNYEAQ. This CDR3 comprises 16 residues. CDR3 nucleotide sequence: TGTGCCAGCAGCTCAGCTGGGGGAGGGGGCACAGATACGCAGTATTTT. Its translation is CASSSAGGGGTDTQYF.

This clonotype was counted between two and nine times. This chain uses TRBV5-1 with TRBJ2-7; unclear D gene. The CDR3 is 15 amino acids. Per germline, CDR1 SGHRS and CDR2 YFSETQ. V lost 0 bases to trimming and J lost 0 bases, with 10 bases between them. CDR3 sequence reads: CASSLEVGLSYEQYF. CDR3 bases: TGCGCCAGCAGCTTGGAGGTGGGCCTCTCCTACGAGCAGTACTTC.

This clonotype was found many times. The V call is TRBV24-1, the J call TRBJ2-3; D might be TRBD2 (5 bases). CDR1 is KGHDR, CDR2 SFDVKD, per germline. Trimming stripped 12 bases from V and 5 bases from J, with 26 bases between. This CDR3 is 16 amino acids long. The CDR3 DNA reads TGTGCCCCCACACCGCCCGGAGGAGTGGATCAAGATACGCAGTATTTT. Residues: CAPTPPGGVDQDTQYF.

This clonotype was counted at least ten times. The V and J genes are TRBV10-3 and TRBJ2-2; 9 nucleotides line up with TRBD2. V was pared by 8 bases and J by 4 bases, with 8 bases of the junction left unmatched. Per the germline V gene, CDR1 is ENHRY and CDR2 is SYGVKD. This CDR3 is built from 15 residues. CDR3 amino acids: CAIGRGRAGTGELFF. CDR3 in DNA: TGTGCCATCGGACGCGGGAGGGCCGGCACCGGGGAGCTGTTTTTT.

This clonotype came up many times. This chain links TRBV5-1 with TRBJ1-5; TRBD1 matches at 9 bases. The CDR3 totals 15 residues. Trimming at V came to 4 bases and at J to 5 bases, leaving 7 bases not matched to a gene. Germline V gene data show CDR1 as SGHRS and CDR2 as YFSETQ. This chain's CDR3 is CASSPGQGRDQPQHF. CDR3 nucleotide sequence: TGCGCCAGCAGCCCCGGACAGGGGAGGGATCAGCCCCAGCATTTT.

This clonotype was recorded many times. The V and J genes are TRBV7-2 and TRBJ2-3; possible D gene TRBD2, 5 bases. V lost 8 bases to trimming and J lost 0 bases, with 15 bases between them. The length of the CDR3 is 15 residues. Germline CDR1 and CDR2: SGHTA and FQGNSA. The chain's CDR3 is CASLGQRPSTDTQYF. The CDR3 nucleotides are TGTGCCAGCCTGGGCCAGCGGCCTAGCACAGATACGCAGTATTTT.